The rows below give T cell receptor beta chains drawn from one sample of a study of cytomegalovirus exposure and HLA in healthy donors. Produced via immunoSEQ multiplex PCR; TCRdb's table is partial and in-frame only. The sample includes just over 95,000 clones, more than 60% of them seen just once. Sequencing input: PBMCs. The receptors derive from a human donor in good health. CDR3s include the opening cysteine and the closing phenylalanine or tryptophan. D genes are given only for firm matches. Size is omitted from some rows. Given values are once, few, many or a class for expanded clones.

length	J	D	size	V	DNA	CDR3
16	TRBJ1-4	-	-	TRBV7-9	TGTGCCAGCAGCTTAAGCGGGGCAGGGACTAATGAAAAACTGTTTTTT	CASSLSGAGTNEKLFF
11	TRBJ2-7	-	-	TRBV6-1	TGTGCCAGCAGTGAAACAGGAACGCCGTACTTC	CASSETGTPYF
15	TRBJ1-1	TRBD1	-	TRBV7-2	TGTGCCAGCCGTCTCGGAAACAGGGGGGAAACTGAAGCTTTCTTT	CASRLGNRGETEAFF
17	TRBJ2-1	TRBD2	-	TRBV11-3	TGTGCCAGCACCCTCTTCAGGGGGACTAGCGTCAACAATGAGCAGTTCTTC	CASTLFRGTSVNNEQFF
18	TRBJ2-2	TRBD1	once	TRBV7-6	TGTGCCAGCAGCTCTCAACCCCCCGGACAGGGGGCGTCCGGGGAGCTGTTTTTT	CASSSQPPGQGASGELFF
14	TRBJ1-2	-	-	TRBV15	TGTGCCACCAGCAGAGATCGACAGGACTATGGCTACACCTTC	CATSRDRQDYGYTF
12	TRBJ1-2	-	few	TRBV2	TGTGCCACGACCCAAGGGACATACGGCTACACCTTC	CATTQGTYGYTF
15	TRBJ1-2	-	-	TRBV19	TGTGCCAGTAGTGGGGGGGCTGAGCACAACTATGGCTACACCTTC	CASSGGAEHNYGYTF
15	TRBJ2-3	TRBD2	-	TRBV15	TGTGCCACCAGCAGAGGTAGCGGGAGCACAGATACGCAGTATTTT	CATSRGSGSTDTQYF
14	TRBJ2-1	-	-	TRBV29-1	TGCAGCGTTGTAAGGGGGGGGGCCTACAATGAGCAGTTCTTC	CSVVRGGAYNEQFF
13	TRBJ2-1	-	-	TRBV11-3	TGTGCCAGCAGCTTAAGTAGTCTCAATGAGCAGTTCTTC	CASSLSSLNEQFF
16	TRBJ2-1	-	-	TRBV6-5	TGTGCCAGCCGTTCACCGCAGGGGAAATACTACAATGAGCAGTTCTTC	CASRSPQGKYYNEQFF
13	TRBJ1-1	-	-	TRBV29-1	TGCAGCGTTGCTCGACTCTTGACAGATGAAGCTTTCTTT	CSVARLLTDEAFF
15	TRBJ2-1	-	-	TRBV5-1	TGCGCCAGCAGCTTGGTCGGGGATTCCTACAATGAGCAGTTCTTC	CASSLVGDSYNEQFF
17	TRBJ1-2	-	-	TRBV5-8	TGTGCCAGCAGCCCGTGGGGACTAATCGAAGCTAACTATGGCTACACCTTC	CASSPWGLIEANYGYTF
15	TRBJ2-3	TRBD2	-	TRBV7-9	TGTGCCAGCAGCTTATTCGGGGGGAGCACAGATACGCAGTATTTT	CASSLFGGSTDTQYF
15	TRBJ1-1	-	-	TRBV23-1	TGCGCCAGCAGTCATCCCGACAGGATGTCCACTGAAGCTTTCTTT	CASSHPDRMSTEAFF
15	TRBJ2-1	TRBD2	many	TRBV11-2	TGTGCCAGCAGCTACACTAGCGGGGGATACAATGAGCAGTTCTTC	CASSYTSGGYNEQFF
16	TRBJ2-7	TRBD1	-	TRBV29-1	TGCAGCGTGCAAGGAACCCCCGGGACAGCGCCATACGAGCAGTACTTC	CSVQGTPGTAPYEQYF
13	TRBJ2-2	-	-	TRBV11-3	TGTGCCAGCAGCTTTAGAGCGGGCGGGGAGCTGTTTTTT	CASSFRAGGELFF
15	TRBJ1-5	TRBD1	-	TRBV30	TGTGCCTGGAGTGCTCCGGACAGGGGAGGTCAGCCCCAGCATTTT	CAWSAPDRGGQPQHF
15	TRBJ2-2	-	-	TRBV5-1	TGCGCCAGCAGCTTGTTGCAGGGGAACACCGGGGAGCTGTTTTTT	CASSLLQGNTGELFF
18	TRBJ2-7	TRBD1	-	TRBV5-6	TGTGCCAGCAGCCGCGCGGTTTCCGACCGGGACAGGGAGGGGGAGCAGTACTTC	CASSRAVSDRDREGEQYF
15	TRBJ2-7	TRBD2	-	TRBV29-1	TGCAGCGTTTCCCGCCCTGCGCGGGGGGTCTACGAGCAGTACTTC	CSVSRPARGVYEQYF
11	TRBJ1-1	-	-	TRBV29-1	TGCAGCACCACAGAGAACACTGAAGCTTTCTTT	CSTTENTEAFF
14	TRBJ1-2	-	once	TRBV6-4	TGTGCCAGCATAGTCGCGGGATCGCACTATGGCTACACCTTC	CASIVAGSHYGYTF
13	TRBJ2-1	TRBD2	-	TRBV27	TGTGCCAGCAGCGGGACTAGCCTCAATGAGCAGTTCTTC	CASSGTSLNEQFF
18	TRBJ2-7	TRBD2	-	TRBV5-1	TGCGCCAGCAGCTCGGGACTAGCGGGAAAATATGGGTCCTACGAGCAGTACTTC	CASSSGLAGKYGSYEQYF
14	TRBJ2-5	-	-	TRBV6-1	TGTGCCAGCAGTGAAGAGGACATACAAGAGACCCAGTACTTC	CASSEEDIQETQYF
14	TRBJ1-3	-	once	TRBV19	TGTGCCAGTAGCGACAGATACTCTGGAAACACCATATATTTT	CASSDRYSGNTIYF
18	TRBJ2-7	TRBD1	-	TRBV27	TGTGCCAGCAGTTTGTACGGACAGGGGGCGTTAGAATCCTACGAGCAGTACTTC	CASSLYGQGALESYEQYF
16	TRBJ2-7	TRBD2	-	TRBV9	TGTGCCAGCAGCGTAGACCCCTTCCGGGGGGGCGACGAGCAGTACTTC	CASSVDPFRGGDEQYF
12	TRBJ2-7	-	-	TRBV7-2	TGTGCCAGCAGCCCGGGACTCAACGAGCAGTACTTC	CASSPGLNEQYF
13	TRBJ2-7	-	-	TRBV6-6	TGTGCCAGCAGTTACCCTCAGACCTACGAGCAGTACTTC	CASSYPQTYEQYF
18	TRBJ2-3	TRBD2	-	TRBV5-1	TGCGCCAGCAGCCTCCTAGGGGCGGGGGGGCCCCGCACAGATACGCAGTATTTT	CASSLLGAGGPRTDTQYF
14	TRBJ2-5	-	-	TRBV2	TGTGCCAGCAGATATTCCCGGGGAGAAGAGACCCAGTACTTC	CASRYSRGEETQYF
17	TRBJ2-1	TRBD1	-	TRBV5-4	TGTGCCAGCAGCTTACTTCCACCGGGACAGGGGGCAGGGGAGCAGTTCTTC	CASSLLPPGQGAGEQFF
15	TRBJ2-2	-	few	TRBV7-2	TGTGCCAGCAGCTTAAGGGGGAGCCTCACCGGGGAGCTGTTTTTT	CASSLRGSLTGELFF
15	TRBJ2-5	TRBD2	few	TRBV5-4	TGTGCCAGCAGCTATACCGGGACTAGCCAAGAGACCCAGTACTTC	CASSYTGTSQETQYF
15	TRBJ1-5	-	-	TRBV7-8	TGTGCCAGCAGCTTCTCCATTACGGGCAATCAGCCCCAGCATTTT	CASSFSITGNQPQHF
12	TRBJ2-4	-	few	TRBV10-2	TGCGCCAGCAGGACGGGGGATAACATTCAGTACTTC	CASRTGDNIQYF
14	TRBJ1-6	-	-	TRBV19	TGTGCCACAAAAACAGGGACCTATAATTCACCCCTCCACTTT	CATKTGTYNSPLHF
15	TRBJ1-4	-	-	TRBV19	TGTGCCAGTAGTTCTAGGACGGCAGGGGATGAAAAACTGTTTTTT	CASSSRTAGDEKLFF
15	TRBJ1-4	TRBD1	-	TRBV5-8	TGTGCCAGCAGTCTCGGACAGGTCATTAATGAAAAACTGTTTTTT	CASSLGQVINEKLFF
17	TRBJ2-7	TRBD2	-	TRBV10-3	TGTGCCATCAGTGATAGACCGGGGACTCGGGGGGGCTACGAGCAGTACTTC	CAISDRPGTRGGYEQYF
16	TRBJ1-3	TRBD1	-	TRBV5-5	TGTGCCAGCAGCACTTCTGGACAGGGCTCTGGAAACACCATATATTTT	CASSTSGQGSGNTIYF
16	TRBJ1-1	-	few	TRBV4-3	TGCGCCAGCAGCCAAGATTATCACAGGCCCAACACTGAAGCTTTCTTT	CASSQDYHRPNTEAFF
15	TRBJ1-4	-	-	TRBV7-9	TGTGCCAGCAGCTTGATCGACAGACTTAATGAAAAACTGTTTTTT	CASSLIDRLNEKLFF
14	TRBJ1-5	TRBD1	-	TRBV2	TGTGCCAGCCAGGGGAACAGGGGGCAACAGCCCCAGCATTTT	CASQGNRGQQPQHF
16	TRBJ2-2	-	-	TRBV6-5	TGTGCCAGCAGTTACTCTTCCCGACTGGCGACCGGGGAGCTGTTTTTT	CASSYSSRLATGELFF
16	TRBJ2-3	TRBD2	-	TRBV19	TGTGCCAGTAGTCCGGGGGTCAGCGAGCGGGAAGATACGCAGTATTTT	CASSPGVSEREDTQYF
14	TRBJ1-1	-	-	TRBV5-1	TGCGCCAGCAGCTCGGAACAGGGAAGTACTGAAGCTTTCTTT	CASSSEQGSTEAFF
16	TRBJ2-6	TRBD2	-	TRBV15	TGTGCCACCAGCAGAGGGGGGGGAACCGGGGCCAACGTCCTGACTTTC	CATSRGGGTGANVLTF
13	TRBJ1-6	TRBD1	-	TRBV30	TGTGCCTCCGGGACAGCCTATAATTCACCCCTCCACTTT	CASGTAYNSPLHF